What follows are 5 T cell receptor beta chains derived from one specimen sequenced in a study of CD4 T cells in relation to SARS-CoV-2 and coronaviruses. Before the COVID-19 pandemic, during about 2010-2019, CD4+ T cells were taken from unexposed donors. After approximately 10 days of culture, CD4+ T cells were isolated. What these receptors recognize is not known. TCRdb keeps only in-frame clones here, not all; method: immunoSEQ multiplex PCR. The data show around 31,000 clones, more than 70% seen once. The specimen sequenced was CD4+ T cells from PBMCs, cultured in vitro. The receptors were sampled from a human donor in good health.

This clone was picked up one time. V and J are TRBV19 and TRBJ2-3, with 8 bases fitting TRBD1. Per germline, CDR1 LNHDA and CDR2 SQIVND (reference sequence). The V gene end was trimmed by 3 bases and the J gene end by 1 base; junction bases not matched to a gene: 3. The CDR3 extends over 15 amino acids. The DNA for the CDR3 is TGTGCCAGTAGTATGACAGGGGATGGCACAGATACGCAGTATTTT. It encodes CASSMTGDGTDTQYF.

This rearrangement joins TRBV11-3 to TRBJ2-1; D is perhaps TRBD2 (6 bases). The V end lost 5 bases, the J end lost 7 bases, and 9 bases lay between the germline ends. Germline-derived CDR1 and CDR2 are SGHNT and YENEEA. CDR3 length: 12 residues. The CDR3 is CASSLSGNEQFF. Written as DNA, the CDR3 is TGTGCCAGCAGCCTGAGCGGGAATGAGCAGTTCTTC.

This clone was detected only a few times. The V gene is TRBV24-1, the J gene TRBJ2-1; D is perhaps TRBD2 (7 bases). The CDR3 loop spans 19 amino acids. Germline V gene data show CDR1 as KGHDR and CDR2 as SFDVKD. Trimming cost V 5 bases and J 4 bases, with 26 bases left between them. Here the CDR3 reads CATSAYRVPSGDTYNEQFF. CDR3 nucleotide sequence: TGTGCCACCAGTGCCTACAGGGTCCCTAGCGGAGATACTTACAATGAGCAGTTCTTC.

This clone came up a few times. The chain has TRBV18 and TRBJ2-5; D gene ambiguous. The CDR3 sequence is 13 residues long. Looked up from germline, CDR1 is KGHSH and CDR2 is LQKENI. V lost 3 bases and J 1 base, leaving 6 bases between the germline ends. The CDR3 reads CASSPALQETQYF. CDR3 DNA sequence: TGTGCCAGCTCACCGGCCCTCCAAGAGACCCAGTACTTC.

CDR3 loop: CASSREGGYGYTF. CDR3 nucleotides: TGCGCCAGCAGCCGGGAAGGAGGGTATGGCTACACCTTC. This chain connects TRBV5-1 to TRBJ1-2; no definite D call. Germline loops: CDR1 SGHRS, CDR2 YFSETQ. Trimming cost V 4 bases and J 5 bases, with 12 bases left between them. This CDR3 is 13 amino acids long.